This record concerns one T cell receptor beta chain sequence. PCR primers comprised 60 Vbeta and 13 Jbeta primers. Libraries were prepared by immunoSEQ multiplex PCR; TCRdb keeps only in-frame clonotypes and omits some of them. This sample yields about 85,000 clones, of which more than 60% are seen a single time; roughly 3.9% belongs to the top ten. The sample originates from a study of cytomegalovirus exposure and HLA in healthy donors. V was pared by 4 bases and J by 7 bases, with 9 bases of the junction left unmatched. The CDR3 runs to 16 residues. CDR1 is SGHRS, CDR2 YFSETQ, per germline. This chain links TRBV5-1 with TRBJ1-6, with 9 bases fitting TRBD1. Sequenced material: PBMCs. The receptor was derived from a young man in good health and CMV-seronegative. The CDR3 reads CASSLQIGTGNSPLHF. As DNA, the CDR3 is TGCGCCAGCAGCCTCCAAATCGGGACAGGGAATTCACCCCTCCACTTT.